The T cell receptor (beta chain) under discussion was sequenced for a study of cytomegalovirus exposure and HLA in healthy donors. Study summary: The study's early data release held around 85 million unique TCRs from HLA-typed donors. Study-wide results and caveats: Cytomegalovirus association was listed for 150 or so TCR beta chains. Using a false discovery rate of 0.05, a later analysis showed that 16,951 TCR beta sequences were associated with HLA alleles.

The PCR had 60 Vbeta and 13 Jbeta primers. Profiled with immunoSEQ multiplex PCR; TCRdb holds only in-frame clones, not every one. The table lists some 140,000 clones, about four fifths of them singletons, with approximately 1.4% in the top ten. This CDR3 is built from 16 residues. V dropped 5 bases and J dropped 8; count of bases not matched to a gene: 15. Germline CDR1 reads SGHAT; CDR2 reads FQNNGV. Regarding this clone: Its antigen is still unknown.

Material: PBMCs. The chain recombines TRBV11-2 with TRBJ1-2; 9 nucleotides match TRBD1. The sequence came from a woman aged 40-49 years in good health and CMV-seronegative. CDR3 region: CASSRVQGATTRGYTF. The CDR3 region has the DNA TGTGCCAGCAGCCGAGTACAGGGGGCGACAACTAGGGGCTACACCTTC.